This section outlines one T cell receptor (beta chain) sequence together with its context. The antigen is not known. This sample stems from a study of T cells expressing NK-cell markers. Study at large: The eight sequenced donors comprised seven who were HCMV-seropositive and one who was seronegative.

Broader study findings: The leading position in the CD3+CD56-NKG2C+ fraction of a handful of donors also went to these clonotypes.

Germline V gene lookup returns CDR1 SGHDN and CDR2 FVKESK. The CDR3 sequence is 14 residues long. TCR beta libraries carry UMIs added by 5'RACE template switching. After re-calling the 5' RACE reads, TCRdb lists one entry per CDR3 protein, DNA absent. Its listing shows some 300,000 distinct CDR3 sequences. This TCR derives from a man between 18 and 29 years old in good health. Sample: blood T cells: a sorted CD56 or NKG2C T cell subset, CD4+ or CD8+ T cells, or bulk PBMC T cells (not recorded which). This chain connects TRBV14 to TRBJ2-2. The CDR3 spells CASSQGTYTGELFF.